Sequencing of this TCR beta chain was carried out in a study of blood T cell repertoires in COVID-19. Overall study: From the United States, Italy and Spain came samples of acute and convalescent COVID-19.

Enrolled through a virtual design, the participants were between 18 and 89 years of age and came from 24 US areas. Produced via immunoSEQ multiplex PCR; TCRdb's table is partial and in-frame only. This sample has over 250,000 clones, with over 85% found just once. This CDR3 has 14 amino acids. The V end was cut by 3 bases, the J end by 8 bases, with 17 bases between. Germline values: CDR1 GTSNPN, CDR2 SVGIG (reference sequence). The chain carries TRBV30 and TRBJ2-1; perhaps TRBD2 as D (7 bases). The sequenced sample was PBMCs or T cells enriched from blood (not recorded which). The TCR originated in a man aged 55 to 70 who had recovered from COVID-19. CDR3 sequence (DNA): TGTGCCTGGAGACAGGGCGGGAGCAGCTATGAGCAGTTCTTC. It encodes CAWRQGGSSYEQFF.